Each of the 6 T cell receptor beta chains below was sequenced from the same sample in a study of blood T cell repertoires in COVID-19. Sequenced by immunoSEQ multiplex PCR; TCRdb stores in-frame clones only, minus some. The sample shows roughly 250,000 clones, roughly 83% of them seen only once. Specimen: peripheral blood. The receptors come from a woman between 45 and 60 years old with acute or convalescent COVID-19.

The rearrangement uses TRBV21-1 and TRBJ1-6; the listed D gene, TRBD1, was not tested against the DNA. TRBV21-1 is deemed a pseudogene. This CDR3 is built from 14 residues. As DNA, the CDR3 is TGTGCCAGCAGCAAGGGGGACAGCAATTCACCCCTCCACTTT. Translating gives CASSKGDSNSPLHF.

V and J are TRBV4-1 and TRBJ1-6; D is perhaps TRBD1 (5 bases). In germline, CDR1 is MGHRA, CDR2 YSYEKL. V was cut by 0 bases and J by 7 bases, with 13 bases left in between. The CDR3 contains 16 residues. In DNA, the CDR3 is TGCGCCAGCAGCCAAGACCTGGCAGGGAGGAATTCACCCCTCCACTTT. It codes for CASSQDLAGRNSPLHF.

CDR3 sequence (DNA): TGTGCCAGCAGCCTAAACCCAGCGGGAGCCGGCACCGGGGAGCTGTTTTTT. Amino acids: CASSLNPAGAGTGELFF. The chain employs TRBV7-2 and TRBJ2-2, with TRBD2 matching 8 bases. V shed 5 bases and J 4 bases; nucleotides not matched to a gene: 12. The germline CDR1 and CDR2 sequences are SGHTA and FQGNSA. The CDR3 covers 17 residues.

This clone was picked up one time. This chain uses TRBV4-2 with TRBJ1-1; D remains unclear. The CDR3 covers 13 residues. V was cut by 1 base and J by 7 bases, with 10 bases left in between. Germline CDR1 reads LGHNA; CDR2 reads YNFKEQ. DNA of the CDR3: TGTGCCAGCAGCCAAGGCTTGGCAGTTGAAGCTTTCTTT. It translates to CASSQGLAVEAFF.

This clone was observed a single time. The CDR3 reads CASSVGTSHGYTF. CDR3 bases: TGTGCCAGCAGCGTAGGGACATCCCATGGCTACACCTTC. This chain links TRBV2 with TRBJ1-2; a weak D match, TRBD1 (6 bases). The CDR3 has 13 amino acids. Trimming left V 6 bases short and J 6 bases short, with 14 bases between. The V gene's germline CDR1 is SNHLY and CDR2 FYNNEI.

Note on this clone: The same CDR3 is also encoded by other DNA sequences in this sample. This chain links TRBV30 with TRBJ1-6, with 10 nucleotides matching TRBD1. The CDR3 consists of 13 residues. Germline-derived CDR1 and CDR2 are GTSNPN and SVGIG (reference sequence). Trimming at V came to 3 bases and at J to 9 bases, leaving 2 bases not matched to a gene. CDR3 residues: CAWSRDRGSPLHF. Written as DNA, the CDR3 is TGTGCCTGGAGCCGGGACAGGGGTTCACCCCTCCACTTT.